Shown below are 5 T cell receptor beta chains from a single sample sequenced in a study of circulating tumor DNA in untreated peripheral T-cell lymphoma. Assay: immunoSEQ multiplex PCR; the TCRdb copy retains only in-frame clones and omits some. The sample gives 9,500 to 13,000 clones, around 76% of which show up once; around a third is in the top ten. The specimen sequenced was tumor tissue. The receptors were sampled from a human donor with peripheral T-cell lymphoma.

The J gene is TRBJ1-4, the V gene TRBV18; 10 bases map to TRBD1. Per the germline V gene, CDR1 is KGHSH and CDR2 is LQKENI. The CDR3 has 15 residues. V was pared by 2 bases and J by 10 bases, with 7 bases of the junction left unmatched. DNA for the CDR3: TGTGCCAGCTCACCAGGGGGGACAGGGGACCGAAAACTGTTTTTT. Its translation is CASSPGGTGDRKLFF.

This rearrangement joins TRBV12-5 to TRBJ1-2; unclear D gene. The ends were cut back, 0 bases at V and 4 bases at J, with 6 bases in the middle. CDR1 and CDR2 (germline): LGHNT, FRNRAP. CDR3 size: 13 residues. The DNA of the CDR3 is TGTGCTAGTGGTTTGGTTGATGCCTATGGCTACACCTTC. Its translation: CASGLVDAYGYTF.

The chain combines TRBV12-5 with TRBJ2-3; 11 bases map to TRBD2. Germline V CDR1 and CDR2: LGHNT, FRNRAP. The V and J ends lost 6 bases and 2 bases, in that order; junction bases with no gene match: 13. The CDR3 totals 18 residues. DNA of the CDR3: TGTGCTAGTGGCCATCTTAGACTAGCGGGGATCCTCACAGATACGCAGTATTTT. Translation: CASGHLRLAGILTDTQYF.

The rearrangement joins TRBV11-3 to TRBJ2-7; 9 nucleotides agree with TRBD2. The germline V gene has CDR1 SGHNT and CDR2 YENEEA. J was trimmed by 11 bases and V by 4 bases; bases with no gene match: 12. The CDR3 sequence is 14 residues long. CDR3 amino acids: CASSSWLAGRLEYF. The CDR3 DNA follows: TGTGCCAGCAGCTCCTGGCTAGCGGGGAGGTTGGAGTACTTC.

V is TRBV11-3 and J is TRBJ2-7, with TRBD2 matching over 9 bases. This CDR3 spans 15 amino acids. V was pared by 1 base and J by 6 bases, with 7 bases of the junction left unmatched. CDR1 is SGHNT, CDR2 YENEEA, per germline. Here the CDR3 reads CASSLGVGLASEQYF. In DNA, the CDR3 is TGTGCCAGCAGCTTAGGGGTCGGACTAGCGAGCGAGCAGTACTTC.